This T cell receptor beta chain was retrieved from a study of T cells after posttransplantation cyclophosphamide. Study-level results: Donor CD8+ memory clones often dominated recipient blood repertoires at later times. Blood and skin or GI T cell repertoires showed limited TRB overlap. After PTCy, TRB diversity resembled that of CNI/methotrexate controls.

The sample holds many counts of this clone. What it binds is unknown. Cyclophosphamide on days +3 and +4 followed busulfan-fludarabine conditioning and a marrow graft. Some clones are missing from TCRdb's copy, which holds only in-frame ones; the method was immunoSEQ multiplex PCR. The data list about 7,200 clones, none observed once; 6% falls to the top ten. The sequencing here drew on PBMCs, taken after allogeneic stem cell transplant with posttransplant cyclophosphamide. This sequence was found in a female patient in her fifties who received an allogeneic stem cell transplant from an unrelated donor, was CMV-positive, and had acute GVHD only. Some T cells may trace back to the graft donor.

In DNA, the CDR3 is TGTGCCAGCAGCTTAGCGCCCGGAGATACGCAGTATTTT. Translated: CASSLAPGDTQYF. This chain links TRBV7-2 with TRBJ2-3; D uncertain. The germline V gene has CDR1 SGHTA and CDR2 FQGNSA. The CDR3 length is 13 residues. Trimming cost V 0 bases and J 5 bases, with 6 bases left between them.